The T cell receptor beta chain described here comes from a study of blood T cells in healthy people across ages. In terms of origin and age, donors were healthy Caucasian individuals from Russia aged about 6 to 90. The germline V gene encodes CDR1 MNHEY and CDR2 SVGAGI. The CDR3 loop spans 15 amino acids. Trimming at V came to 4 bases and at J to 4 bases, leaving 5 bases not matched to a gene. The authors ran a second PCR of about 7 to 11 cycles using a sample-barcoded 5' primer and a J-beta primer mix. TCRdb re-called the 5' RACE reads through MiXCR, storing one row per CDR3 protein. The data contain 600,000 to 850,000 distinct CDR3 sequences, 43% of them singletons. Study-wide findings and caveats: With age, beta diversity per million T cells declined roughly linearly, significantly by 35 to 40. The diversity estimates, figures obtained from one million T cells, were considered underestimates.

As regards this clonotype: What it binds is not known.

The sample was blood. This sequence joins TRBV6-5 and TRBJ2-7; TRBD2 agrees at 12 bases. This sequence was found in an older woman in good health. As DNA, the CDR3 is TGTGCCAGCAGTTTCACGACTAGCGGGAGATACGAGCAGTACTTC. Translated, it gives CASSFTTSGRYEQYF.